These 19 T cell receptor beta chains were all obtained from the same sample, sequenced in a study of T cell responses to AZD1222 COVID-19 vaccine. The data were produced by immunoSEQ multiplex PCR, yet TCRdb's version contains in-frame clones alone and is incomplete. The repertoire holds around 100,000 clones, with about four fifths as singletons. The sample was peripheral blood, taken on day 0 of AZD1222 vaccination. The receptors originated from an adult in good health.

This chain connects TRBV20-1 to TRBJ2-1, with 7 positions matching TRBD2. The V and J ends lost 3 bases and 1 base, in that order; junction bases with no gene match: 9. Germline-derived CDR1 and CDR2 are DFQATT and SNEGSKA (reference sequence). The length of the CDR3 is 16 residues. DNA of the CDR3: TGCAGTGCTAGTGGGCCGGGAGGTGGATCCTACAATGAGCAGTTCTTC. Protein sequence: CSASGPGGGSYNEQFF.

The V call is TRBV12-5, the J call TRBJ1-3; D ambiguous. V lost 2 bases to trimming and J lost 7 bases, with 3 bases between them. This CDR3 has 11 residues. Germline CDR1 and CDR2: LGHNT and FRNRAP. The CDR3: CASGLFNTIYF. CDR3 nucleotides: TGTGCTAGTGGTTTGTTTAACACCATATATTTT.

This clone has just a few counts. J is TRBJ1-1 and V is TRBV15, with TRBD1 matching over 7 bases. V dropped 3 bases and J dropped 4; count of bases not matched to a gene: 8. The CDR3 is 15 amino acids. Germline-derived CDR1 and CDR2 are LNHNV and YYDKDF (reference sequence). The CDR3 nucleotides read TGTGCCACCAGCAGGGGGGACAGTCGGGGCACTGAAGCTTTCTTT. Its translation is CATSRGDSRGTEAFF.

This sequence joins TRBV6-5 and TRBJ1-2; D is unclear. Trimming shortened V by 2 bases and J by 7 bases, and 8 bases separated the two germline ends. CDR1 and CDR2 from the germline V gene are MNHEY and SVGAGI. The CDR3 consists of 12 residues. CDR3 residues: CASSYQGLGYTF. CDR3 bases: TGTGCCAGCAGTTACCAAGGGCTTGGCTACACCTTC.

The sample holds many counts of this clone. The genes are TRBV7-8 and TRBJ1-2, with TRBD1 matching over 7 bases. The CDR3 runs to 16 residues. J lost 2 bases, V lost 3 bases, and 9 bases had no gene match. Per the germline V gene, CDR1 is SGHVS and CDR2 is FQNEAQ. In DNA form, the CDR3 reads TGTGCCAGCAGCTTCCTCGACAGGGTCCTCAACTATGGCTACACCTTC. Translation gives CASSFLDRVLNYGYTF.

This chain uses TRBV13 with TRBJ1-2; D not certain. V lost 5 bases to trimming and J lost 7 bases, with 20 bases between them. From germline, CDR1 is PRHDT and CDR2 FYEKMQ (reference sequence). The CDR3 sequence is 15 residues long. The CDR3 here is CASSPPRRGKGGYTF. The CDR3 coding sequence is TGTGCCAGCAGCCCCCCCCGGCGGGGAAAGGGTGGCTACACCTTC. The variable domain in full, with the rest retrieved from reference TRBV13 and TRBJ1-2, is AAGVIQSPRHLIKEKRETATLKCYPIPRHDTVYWYQQGPGQDPQFLISFYEKMQSDKGSIPDRFSAQQFSDYHSELNMSSLELGDSALYFCASSPPRRGKGGYTFGSGTRLTVV.

The V and J genes are TRBV4-3 and TRBJ1-3; unclear D gene. Germline V gene lookup returns CDR1 LGHNA and CDR2 YSLEER. Trimming cost V 4 bases and J 3 bases, with 10 bases left between them. The length of the CDR3 is 14 residues. The CDR3 loop reads CASSPISDGNTIYF. Written as DNA, the CDR3 is TGCGCCAGCAGCCCCATAAGTGATGGAAACACCATATATTTT.

This rearrangement joins TRBV7-2 to TRBJ1-1; no definite D call. Germline values: CDR1 SGHTA, CDR2 FQGNSA. V shed 5 bases and J shed 0 bases, with 13 bases lying between them. This CDR3 comprises 15 residues. The CDR3 nucleotides read TGTGCCAGCAGCGTGACCGAAAACATGAACACTGAAGCTTTCTTT. Protein product: CASSVTENMNTEAFF. Full variable domain (remainder filled in from reference TRBV7-2 and TRBJ1-1): GAGVSQSPSNKVTEKGKDVELRCDPISGHTALYWYRQSLGQGLEFLIYFQGNSAPDKSGLPSDRFSAERTGGSVSTLTIQRTQQEDSAVYLCASSVTENMNTEAFFGQGTRLTVV.

The rearrangement joins TRBV6-1 to TRBJ1-1; D gene uncertain. The CDR3 covers 12 residues. The V end was cut by 2 bases, the J end by 8 bases, with 9 bases between. Germline CDR1 MNHNS, CDR2 SASEGT. The CDR3 protein is CASSERAGEAFF. In DNA, the CDR3 is TGTGCCAGCAGTGAACGGGCAGGAGAAGCTTTCTTT.

The chain is built from TRBV7-2 and TRBJ2-3, with 9 positions matching TRBD2. Per the germline V gene, CDR1 is SGHTA and CDR2 is FQGNSA. The CDR3 is 15 residues long. V dropped 3 bases and J dropped 0; count of bases not matched to a gene: 1. The chain's CDR3 is CASSLTSGSTDTQYF. The CDR3 bases are TGTGCCAGCAGCTTGACTAGCGGAAGCACAGATACGCAGTATTTT.

The rearrangement links TRBV13 to TRBJ2-3; perhaps TRBD1 as D (5 bases). Germline assignment: CDR1 PRHDT and CDR2 FYEKMQ (reference sequence). This CDR3 contains 12 residues. The V gene lost 6 bases and the J gene lost 4 bases, with 8 bases spanning the gap. The CDR3 region has the DNA TGTGCCAGCAGGACAGCTTCAGATACGCAGTATTTT. This sequence encodes CASRTASDTQYF.

The genes are TRBV20-1 and TRBJ1-5; D is possibly TRBD1 (6 bases). The germline CDR1 and CDR2 sequences are DFQATT and SNEGSKA (reference sequence). V was pared by 3 bases and J by 3 bases, with 12 bases between. CDR3 length: 14 residues. The CDR3 is CSASTGLANQPQHF. DNA for the CDR3: TGCAGTGCTAGTACAGGGTTAGCCAATCAGCCCCAGCATTTT.

The chain uses TRBV28 and TRBJ2-7; D is unclear. The germline CDR1 and CDR2 sequences are MDHEN and SYDVKM. The CDR3 loop spans 11 amino acids. V lost 2 bases, J lost 3 bases, and 2 bases lay in between. Here the CDR3 DNA reads TGTGCCAGCAGTTTACACTACGAGCAGTACTTC. Its translation is CASSLHYEQYF.

The chain carries TRBV2 and TRBJ1-5, with 8 bases aligning to TRBD1. This CDR3 has 15 amino acids. Germline values: CDR1 SNHLY, CDR2 FYNNEI. The ends lost 6 bases at V and 7 bases at J; junction bases unmatched: 11. The DNA of the CDR3 is TGTGCCAGCAGAGACGGACAGGGAGCAACCCAGCCCCAGCATTTT. Residues: CASRDGQGATQPQHF.

The genes are TRBV12-3 or TRBV12-4 and TRBJ1-1, with D tentatively TRBD1 (5 bases). Between the trimmed V and J ends, which lost 7 bases and 2 bases, there was a span of 8 bases. The CDR3 has 12 amino acids. Here the CDR3 DNA reads TGTGCCAGCACAAGGACAAACACTGAAGCTTTCTTT. Its translation: CASTRTNTEAFF.

This clone has only one observation. V gene TRBV5-8 combines with J gene TRBJ1-2; 7 bases line up with TRBD1. Germline V gene lookup returns CDR1 SGHTS and CDR2 YDEGEE. J was trimmed by 3 bases and V by 2 bases; bases with no gene match: 1. The CDR3 is 13 amino acids. CDR3 region: CASSFQGDYGYTF. In DNA, the CDR3 is TGTGCCAGCAGCTTCCAGGGGGACTATGGCTACACCTTC.

The sample holds a few counts of this clone. V usage is TRBV15 and J usage is TRBJ2-6; D might be TRBD2 (7 bases). In germline, CDR1 is LNHNV, CDR2 YYDKDF (reference sequence). This CDR3 has 17 residues. Trimming removed 5 bases from V and 2 bases from J, with 16 bases in between. The CDR3 is CATSPKGGIAGANVLTF. CDR3 DNA: TGTGCCACCAGCCCGAAGGGGGGGATCGCTGGGGCCAACGTCCTGACTTTC. The full variable domain, in which reference TRBV15 and TRBJ2-6 provide the parts outside the CDR3, is DAMVIQNPRYQVTQFGKPVTLSCSQTLNHNVMYWYQQKSSQAPKLLFHYYDKDFNNEADTPDNFQSRRPNTSFCFLDIRSPGLGDTAMYLCATSPKGGIAGANVLTFGAGSRLTVL.

In this sample, this clone turned up a few times. J is TRBJ1-4 and V is TRBV12-3 or TRBV12-4; no reliable D call. The CDR3 loop spans 11 amino acids. Deletions cut 3 bases from V and 15 bases from J, with 11 bases between. The chain's CDR3 is CASSLRQEVFF. The CDR3 DNA follows: TGTGCCAGCAGTTTGAGGCAGGAAGTGTTTTTT.

The chain links TRBV4-3 to TRBJ1-2, with D possibly matching TRBD1 (6 bases). CDR1 and CDR2 (germline): LGHNA, YSLEER. The CDR3 totals 18 residues. Trimming removed 3 bases at V and 8 bases at J, with 28 bases between. The DNA for the CDR3 is TGCGCCAGCAGCCACCCTTGGGGGGAAACAGGGCCCCGCGGAGGCTACACCTTC. Translated, it gives CASSHPWGETGPRGGYTF.